Listed below are T cell receptor beta chains from one sample, sequenced in a study of blood T cell repertoires in COVID-19. Repertoires were generated with immunoSEQ multiplex PCR, while TCRdb's copy carries only in-frame clones and drops some. The sample holds about 210,000 clones, about 80% seen once. Source material: peripheral blood. All receptors come from a man aged 55 to 70 with acute or convalescent COVID-19. Each CDR3 is given with its conserved first and last residue. A D gene is named only where the DNA matches it firmly. A clone size is listed for some rows: how often the clone was seen (once, few, many), or a class if it is expanded.

>TRBD2|TRBJ2-1|-|TRBV19
TGTGCCAGTAGGGCCGGACTAGCTTCCCATGAGCAGTTCTTC
CASRAGLASHEQFF
>TRBD2|TRBJ2-5|once|TRBV9
TGTGCCAGCAGCGTTGGCGGGGGTTCCCAAGAGACCCAGTACTTC
CASSVGGGSQETQYF
>TRBD1|TRBJ1-2|-|TRBV19
TGTGCCAGTAGTAGCCCCGGGACAGGGAGATATGGCTACACCTTC
CASSSPGTGRYGYTF
>-|TRBJ2-2|-|TRBV24-1
TGTGCCACCAGTGGCGGAAACACCGGGGAGCTGTTTTTT
CATSGGNTGELFF
>-|TRBJ1-5|-|TRBV27
TGTGCCAGCAGTCCCCGCGGTGGAGGGAACCACGGGAATCAGCCCCAGCATTTT
CASSPRGGGNHGNQPQHF
>TRBD1|TRBJ2-1|many|TRBV9
TGTGCCAGCAGCGGGGGACAGAGGGTCTACAATGAGCAGTTCTTC
CASSGGQRVYNEQFF
>TRBD2|TRBJ2-1|-|TRBV28
TGTGCCAGCAGTTTACTTGCGGGAGCTACCAATGAGCAGTTCTTC
CASSLLAGATNEQFF
>-|TRBJ1-1|-|TRBV19
TGTGCCAGTAGCCCGGTAAGCCGAATCATGAACACTGAAGCTTTCTTT
CASSPVSRIMNTEAFF
>-|TRBJ2-1|-|TRBV7-9
TGTGCCAGCAGCTTCCCTCGCAATGAGCAGTTCTTC
CASSFPRNEQFF
>-|TRBJ1-4|-|TRBV27
TGTGCCAGCAGTTTGGGGCAGGGGCCTAATGAAAAACTGTTTTTT
CASSLGQGPNEKLFF
>TRBD1|TRBJ2-3|-|TRBV10-3
TGTGCCACCACCGGGACAGGGTCAACAGATACGCAGTATTTT
CATTGTGSTDTQYF
>-|TRBJ2-7|-|TRBV18
TGTGCCAGCTCACCATTCGGGACGGGGGTCGGTACCTACGAGCAGTACTTC
CASSPFGTGVGTYEQYF
>TRBD2|TRBJ2-3|-|TRBV7-2
TGTGCCAGCAGCTTCTCCCCGGGACTAGGAGGGGTAGATACGCAGTATTTT
CASSFSPGLGGVDTQYF
>TRBD2|TRBJ2-3|-|TRBV5-1
TGCGCCAGCAGCTCCGGACTAGCGGGGGGCACAGATACGCAGTATTTT
CASSSGLAGGTDTQYF
>-|TRBJ2-2|-|TRBV2
TGTGCCAGCAGTGCACGGGGGACCGGGGAGCTGTTTTTT
CASSARGTGELFF
>-|TRBJ2-3|once|TRBV6-4
TGTGCCAGCAGTGACCGACAGTCCACAGATACGCAGTATTTT
CASSDRQSTDTQYF
>-|TRBJ1-2|few|TRBV10-3
TGTGCCATCACTCCGGGGGACTATGGCTACACCTTC
CAITPGDYGYTF
>-|TRBJ1-4|-|TRBV20-1
TGCAGTGCTAGGAAGGGGAGGCAACTGTTTTTT
CSARKGRQLFF
>-|TRBJ1-1|-|TRBV19
TGTGCCAGTAGTATAGGATGGGCAGGCGATGAAGCTTTCTTT
CASSIGWAGDEAFF
>-|TRBJ2-5|-|TRBV2
TGTGCCAGCATCGGGGGTCGGGAGACCCAGTACTTC
CASIGGRETQYF
>TRBD1|TRBJ1-2|-|TRBV6-4
TGTGCCAGCAGTGACCCGGGACAGGGGGGTGGCTACACCTTC
CASSDPGQGGGYTF
>TRBD1|TRBJ2-4|-|TRBV6-2/TRBV6-3
TGTGCCAGCAGTACTTTATCGGGACAGGTGAACATTCAGTACTTC
CASSTLSGQVNIQYF
>TRBD2|TRBJ2-7|-|TRBV5-1
TGCGCCAGCAGCCAAACTAGCGGGGTCATGCGGGAGCAGTACTTC
CASSQTSGVMREQYF
>TRBD1|TRBJ1-6|-|TRBV18
TGTGCCAGCTCAGGGCCGGGACAGGATAATTCACCCCTCCACTTT
CASSGPGQDNSPLHF
>-|TRBJ2-7|-|TRBV14
TGTGCCAGCAGCCATATCAACCTACCCTACGAGCAGTACTTC
CASSHINLPYEQYF
>TRBD1|TRBJ1-1|-|TRBV6-6
TGTGCCAGCAATGACAGGGGAAGTCTGAACACTGAAGCTTTCTTT
CASNDRGSLNTEAFF
>-|TRBJ1-3|-|TRBV21-1
TGTGCCAGCAGCAATCCAAGACAGGGAGATGTGATTCTCTCTTCCGGAAACACCATATATTTT
CASSNPRQGDVILSSGNTIYF
>TRBD2|TRBJ2-1|-|TRBV7-3
TGTGCCAGCAGCTTAAGGAAGGGACTAGCGGGGGACTACAATGAGCAGTTCTTC
CASSLRKGLAGDYNEQFF
>TRBD2|TRBJ2-1|-|TRBV30
TGTGCCTGGGCCCCCTGGGTAAAGCGGGAAGACAATGAGCAGTTCTTC
CAWAPWVKREDNEQFF
>-|TRBJ1-3|-|TRBV12-5
TGTGCTAGTGGTTTGGCGGGGGTTTTACGGGACTCTGGAAACACCATATATTTT
CASGLAGVLRDSGNTIYF
>-|TRBJ2-2|-|TRBV28
TGTGCCAGCAGTTCTTACAGATCCGGGGAGCTGTTTTTT
CASSSYRSGELFF
>-|TRBJ2-7|-|TRBV6-6
TGTGCCAGCAGTTACTCGAACTCCTTAAACTCCTACGAGCAGTACTTC
CASSYSNSLNSYEQYF
>-|TRBJ2-1|-|TRBV9
TGTGCCAGCAGCGTAGCCGACTCTCCGAATGAGCAGTTCTTC
CASSVADSPNEQFF
>-|TRBJ2-1|-|TRBV21-1
TGTGCCAGCAGCAAACCGGGGGTTTCAGGTACATGCAATGAGCAGTTCTTC
CASSKPGVSGTCNEQFF
>-|TRBJ2-1|-|TRBV14
TGTGCCAGCAGTCCTCTCGGCGGGATTACATACAATGAGCAGTTCTTC
CASSPLGGITYNEQFF
>TRBD1|TRBJ1-1|once|TRBV10-3
TGTGCCATCAGTTCCGGGACAGGGGGAAGGGACACTGAAGCTTTCTTT
CAISSGTGGRDTEAFF
>-|TRBJ1-2|-|TRBV3-1/TRBV3-2
TGTGCCAGCAGCCAAGGACAGGAATCTTACTATGGCTACACCTTC
CASSQGQESYYGYTF
>-|TRBJ2-1|-|TRBV10-1
TGCGCCAGCAGGAGCCAAAGGGGCAATGAGCAGTTCTTC
CASRSQRGNEQFF
>TRBD1|TRBJ2-5|-|TRBV5-6
TGTGCCAGCAGCCGCACCGGGACAGGAGATCAAGAGACCCAGTACTTC
CASSRTGTGDQETQYF
>TRBD1|TRBJ1-2|-|TRBV3-1/TRBV3-2
TGTGCCAGCAGCCGGTGGCCGGGACAGGGGTCCTTCGACGTTGGCTACACCTTC
CASSRWPGQGSFDVGYTF
>TRBD1|TRBJ1-6|-|TRBV12-5
TGTGCTAGTGGTTCCTCCTCACAGGGGGCGAATTCACCCCTCCACTTT
CASGSSSQGANSPLHF
>-|TRBJ2-7|once|TRBV6-2/TRBV6-3
TGTGCCAGCAGTTACCCCAGGACAGAACACTCCTACGAGCAGTACTTC
CASSYPRTEHSYEQYF
>TRBD1|TRBJ1-1|-|TRBV25-1
TGTGCCAGCAGTGAAACAGGGAACAGGGGCACTGAAGCTTTCTTT
CASSETGNRGTEAFF
>-|TRBJ2-7|-|TRBV3-1/TRBV3-2
TGTGCCAGCAGTCTAGCCCCGCCTAGTGCGCCAGGCGAGCAGTACTTC
CASSLAPPSAPGEQYF
>TRBD2|TRBJ2-1|-|TRBV28
TGTGCCAGCAGTCCTTCTAGCGGGGTAGGGAATGAGCAGTTCTTC
CASSPSSGVGNEQFF
>TRBD2|TRBJ2-7|-|TRBV7-9
TGTGCCAGCAGCCCCCCGGGAGGTTCCTACGAGCAGTACTTC
CASSPPGGSYEQYF
>-|TRBJ1-6|-|TRBV27
TGTGCCAGCAGCTCCGGGGAGGGTTCACCCCTCCACTTT
CASSSGEGSPLHF
>TRBD2|TRBJ2-5|-|TRBV7-9
TGTGCCAGCAGCCACCAGACTAGCGGGGTCGGGACCCAGTACTTC
CASSHQTSGVGTQYF
>-|TRBJ1-6|-|TRBV7-9
TGTGCCAGCAGCCCCCAGGGTTATCATTCACCCCTCCACTTT
CASSPQGYHSPLHF
>TRBD2|TRBJ2-1|-|TRBV24-1
TGTGCCACCAGTGATCTCCGGACTAGCGGGAGGGGAGAGAATGAGCAGTTCTTC
CATSDLRTSGRGENEQFF
>TRBD1|TRBJ1-2|-|TRBV9
TGTGCCAGCAGCTCCCGGACAGGGTCGGGCGGCTACACCTTC
CASSSRTGSGGYTF
>TRBD2|TRBJ2-1|-|TRBV2
TGTGCCAGCAGTGAAGGGCCTGAGCCGACCCAAGCGGGAGGGCCTTATGAGCAGTTCTTC
CASSEGPEPTQAGGPYEQFF